These 20 T cell receptor beta chains were sequenced from one sample in a study of T cell responses to AZD1222 COVID-19 vaccine. Only in-frame clones appear in the TCRdb table, and some are missing; sequencing was by immunoSEQ multiplex PCR. Here the sample spans about 170,000 clones, 80% to 90% being singletons. The sample consisted of peripheral blood, taken on day 0 of AZD1222 vaccination. The source of these receptors is an adult in good health.

This rearrangement joins TRBV28 to TRBJ1-5; no firm D call. The V gene's germline CDR1 is MDHEN and CDR2 SYDVKM. Trimming took 2 bases from V and 4 from J, leaving 12 bases between them. The CDR3 has 15 residues. The CDR3 DNA follows: TGTGCCAGCAGTTTAGCCTTCATGGGAAATCAGCCCCAGCATTTT. It translates to CASSLAFMGNQPQHF.

The rearrangement joins TRBV6-1 to TRBJ2-2; 8 bases map to TRBD2. Germline V gene sequence: CDR1 MNHNS, CDR2 SASEGT. There are 18 residues in the CDR3. V lost 0 bases to trimming and J lost 3 bases; unmatched junction nucleotides: 9. CDR3 bases: TGTGCCAGCAGTGAAGCTGCGGCGGGGGGTTATCACACCGGGGAGCTGTTTTTT. Protein product: CASSEAAAGGYHTGELFF.

The V call is TRBV18, the J call TRBJ1-2; 8 nucleotides match TRBD1. J lost 8 bases, V lost 5 bases, and 10 bases had no gene match. CDR3 size: 14 residues. CDR1 and CDR2 (germline): KGHSH, LQKENI. CDR3 region: CASSLSGGYFGYTF. The CDR3 region has the DNA TGTGCCAGCTCATTATCAGGGGGCTATTTCGGCTACACCTTC.

The gene calls are TRBV12-5 and TRBJ2-1; 10 positions match TRBD1. The germline gives CDR1 LGHNT, CDR2 FRNRAP. The CDR3 runs 15 residues. The trim removed 6 bases at V and 5 bases at J, leaving 7 bases unmatched. The CDR3 region has the DNA TGTGCTAGTGGCTTTGGACAGGGGGGGAACAATGAGCAGTTCTTC. This codes for CASGFGQGGNNEQFF.

V gene TRBV5-1 combines with J gene TRBJ1-3; D is undetermined. The germline V gene has CDR1 SGHRS and CDR2 YFSETQ. CDR3 length: 15 residues. V gave up 3 bases and J gave up 0 bases, with 10 bases separating them. The CDR3 here is CASSSGESSGNTIYF. The CDR3 nucleotides read TGCGCCAGCAGCTCAGGAGAAAGCTCTGGAAACACCATATATTTT.

The rearrangement joins TRBV6-5 to TRBJ1-2, with D unclear. This CDR3 comprises 11 residues. Trimming took off 8 bases at V and 4 bases at J, with 8 bases between the two ends. Germline V lookup: CDR1 MNHEY, CDR2 SVGAGI. The CDR3 bases are TGTGCCAGCTCCCAACGCTATGGCTACACCTTC. Translated: CASSQRYGYTF.

Concerning this clone itself: Distinct nucleotide sequences in the sample also encode this CDR3. This sequence joins TRBV19 and TRBJ1-4; 9 bases are shared with TRBD1. The CDR3 totals 15 residues. The germline CDR1 and CDR2 sequences are LNHDA and SQIVND (reference sequence). With 1 base clipped from V and 8 bases from J, the junction kept 5 bases outside the gene matches. CDR3 protein: CASSIGGTGGEKLFF. DNA of the CDR3: TGTGCCAGTAGTATAGGAGGCACAGGGGGCGAAAAACTGTTTTTT.

V usage is TRBV24-1 and J usage is TRBJ1-2, with D possibly being TRBD1 (6 bases). The CDR3 loop spans 15 amino acids. Germline V lookup: CDR1 KGHDR, CDR2 SFDVKD. With 9 bases removed from V and 6 bases from J, the gap between germline ends came to 22 bases. Here the CDR3 DNA reads TGTGCCACCGCTAGGACAGATCAGATGGATAATGGCTACACCTTC. Translated, it gives CATARTDQMDNGYTF.

This chain joins TRBV7-3 and TRBJ2-7, with D unresolved. The length of the CDR3 is 13 residues. Per germline, CDR1 SGHTA and CDR2 FQGTGA. Between the trimmed V and J ends, which lost 4 bases and 3 bases, there was a span of 10 bases. CDR3 sequence: CASSSQPDYEQYF. In DNA, the CDR3 is TGTGCCAGCAGCTCGCAACCTGACTACGAGCAGTACTTC.

This clone was observed a single time. This chain joins TRBV2 and TRBJ1-1, with 8 bases identical to TRBD1. V dropped 6 bases and J dropped 0; count of bases not matched to a gene: 3. The CDR3 has 14 residues. Germline CDR1 is SNHLY and CDR2 is FYNNEI. The DNA for the CDR3 is TGTGCCAGCAGCGGACAGGGTATGAACACTGAAGCTTTCTTT. This codes for CASSGQGMNTEAFF.

This clone has just one count. The CDR3 sequence: CASSPSTTPDIQYF. CDR3 nucleotides: TGTGCCAGCAGCCCTAGCACAACCCCAGACATTCAGTACTTC. The rearrangement links TRBV5-4 to TRBJ2-4; possible D gene TRBD2, 5 bases. V shed 4 bases and J shed 8 bases, with 16 bases lying between them. The CDR3 is 14 amino acids. CDR1 SGHNT and CDR2 YYREEE come from the germline V gene (reference sequence).

The V call is TRBV6-2 or TRBV6-3, the J call TRBJ1-6, with 7 nucleotides matching TRBD1. V gave up 2 bases and J gave up 3 bases; unmatched junction bases: 4. The length of the CDR3 is 16 residues. Per the germline V gene, CDR1 is MNHEY and CDR2 is SVGEGT. In nucleotides, the CDR3 is TGTGCCAGCAGTTACCGGACAGGACGCTATAATTCACCCCTCCACTTT. This encodes CASSYRTGRYNSPLHF.

The V gene is TRBV3-1 (or the pseudogene TRBV3-2), the J gene TRBJ1-2, with D perhaps matching TRBD1 (5 bases). This CDR3 has 12 amino acids. V lost 3 bases and J lost 7, with 9 bases in between. CDR1 is LGHDT, CDR2 YNNKEL, per germline (reference sequence). CDR3 protein: CASSQAGGGYTF. CDR3 coding DNA: TGTGCCAGCAGCCAGGCTGGGGGTGGCTACACCTTC.

The chain employs TRBV7-9 and TRBJ2-1, with D hard to call. Germline values: CDR1 SEHNR, CDR2 FQNEAQ (reference sequence). The V end lost 6 bases, the J end lost 4 bases, and 4 bases lay between the germline ends. The CDR3 contains 11 residues. The CDR3: CASSRYNEQFF. In DNA, the CDR3 is TGTGCCAGCAGTCGGTACAATGAGCAGTTCTTC.

The genes are TRBV6-2 or TRBV6-3 and TRBJ2-7, with 7 bases identical to TRBD1. The CDR3 runs to 13 residues. After removal of 4 bases from V and 3 bases from J, the junction contained 3 bases not matched to a gene. Germline V gene data show CDR1 as MNHEY and CDR2 as SVGEGT. The CDR3 region has the DNA TGTGCCAGCAGTTTAGGGGGCGTCTACGAGCAGTACTTC. It is translated as CASSLGGVYEQYF.

This rearrangement joins TRBV4-3 to TRBJ2-7; TRBD2 might be the D (6 bases). CDR3 length: 12 residues. Germline loops: CDR1 LGHNA, CDR2 YSLEER. The V and J ends lost 2 bases and 7 bases respectively, with 9 bases between them. The CDR3 nucleotides are TGCGCCAGCAGCCAACCAGGGAGGGAGCAGTACTTC. This encodes CASSQPGREQYF.

The chain is built from TRBV4-2 and TRBJ1-5; D is ambiguous. The CDR3 spans 13 residues. Germline V gene sequence: CDR1 LGHNA, CDR2 YNFKEQ. V was clipped by 3 bases and J by 4 bases, with 7 bases between them. CDR3 amino acids: CASSQNPNQPQHF. The CDR3 DNA is TGTGCCAGCAGCCAGAACCCGAATCAGCCCCAGCATTTT.

This sequence joins TRBV9 and TRBJ2-1; 7 positions agree with TRBD1. The junction had 3 bases not matched to a gene; V was cut back by 6 bases and J by 0 bases. The V gene's germline CDR1 is SGDLS and CDR2 YYNGEE. The length of the CDR3 is 14 residues. As DNA, the CDR3 is TGTGCCAGCAATTGGGACAGCTCCTACAATGAGCAGTTCTTC. Amino acid sequence: CASNWDSSYNEQFF.

The chain is built from TRBV30 and TRBJ1-4; 8 nucleotides agree with TRBD1. This CDR3 contains 12 residues. CDR1 is GTSNPN, CDR2 SVGIG, per germline (reference sequence). Trimming at V came to 4 bases and at J to 8 bases, leaving 3 bases not matched to a gene. The CDR3 DNA sequence: TGTGCCTGGATGGGACAGGTGGAAAAACTGTTTTTT. Its translation is CAWMGQVEKLFF.

The CDR3 DNA follows: TGCGCCAGCAGGGCCGGGACAGGGGGCGGTGGTGAAAAACTGTTTTTT. Its translation: CASRAGTGGGGEKLFF. V and J are TRBV5-1 and TRBJ1-4; 12 bases are shared with TRBD1. Germline V gene data show CDR1 as SGHRS and CDR2 as YFSETQ. The CDR3 is 16 residues long. The V segment lost 5 bases and the J segment 7 bases; nucleotides outside the gene matches: 9.